Below, 3 T cell receptor beta chains from the same sample are listed, as sequenced in a study of shared clonotypes between healthy human individuals. Measured with immunoSEQ multiplex PCR; TCRdb has only the in-frame clones, and not every one. The data contain 2.5 million or so clones, around nine tenths of them singletons. Sequenced sample: naive CD4+ T cells sorted from blood. This sample's subset: CD45RA+ positively selected. Receptors were obtained from a man aged 18 to 29 in good health.

The V and J genes are TRBV29-1 and TRBJ2-7; D remains ambiguous. V lost 4 bases to trimming and J lost 2 bases, with 9 bases between them. This CDR3 has 12 amino acids. From germline, CDR1 is SQVTM and CDR2 ANQGSEA. The chain's CDR3 is CSVVDEAYEQYF. CDR3 DNA: TGCAGCGTTGTTGACGAGGCCTACGAGCAGTACTTC.

The J gene is TRBJ1-2, the V gene TRBV27; D is uncertain. CDR3 length: 13 residues. The V gene lost 6 bases and the J gene lost 4 bases, with 12 bases spanning the gap. Germline assignment: CDR1 MNHEY and CDR2 SMNVEV (reference sequence). CDR3 in amino acids: CASRGRRPYGYTF. The CDR3 nucleotides are TGTGCCAGCAGAGGACGGCGGCCCTATGGCTACACCTTC.

The chain joins TRBV11-3 to TRBJ1-1; the D is unclear. The CDR3 length is 13 residues. Looked up from germline, CDR1 is SGHNT and CDR2 is YENEEA. The V end lost 7 bases, the J end lost 4 bases, and 13 bases lay between the germline ends. The CDR3 region has the DNA TGTGCCAGCATTTCGTGGGGAACCACTGAAGCTTTCTTT. Translating it yields CASISWGTTEAFF.